This T cell receptor (beta chain) was recovered during a study of CD8 T cells in ankylosing spondylitis. Study-level points and caveats: Those disease-linked clones were CD8+; they were also relatively rare in peripheral blood.

From the 5' RACE reads, TCRdb called clonotypes with MiXCR, one entry per CDR3 protein. The sample comprises 100,000 to 150,000 distinct CDR3 sequences, roughly an eighth of which are singletons, and 2.5% to 3% rests with the top ten. This clonotype showed up just a few times. Its antigen is undetermined. The receptor was derived from a female donor with ankylosing spondylitis or in good health (not recorded which). The sequenced sample consisted of blood, either unsorted or a sorted T cell fraction (not recorded which).

The CDR3 nucleotides read TGTGCCACCTCAGGGGGGAGCTATGGCTACACCTTC. This codes for CATSGGSYGYTF. This sequence joins TRBV12-3 or TRBV12-4 and TRBJ1-2; 7 bases line up with TRBD1. The CDR3 spans 12 residues. J gave up 4 bases and V 10 bases, and 6 bases lay outside the gene matches.